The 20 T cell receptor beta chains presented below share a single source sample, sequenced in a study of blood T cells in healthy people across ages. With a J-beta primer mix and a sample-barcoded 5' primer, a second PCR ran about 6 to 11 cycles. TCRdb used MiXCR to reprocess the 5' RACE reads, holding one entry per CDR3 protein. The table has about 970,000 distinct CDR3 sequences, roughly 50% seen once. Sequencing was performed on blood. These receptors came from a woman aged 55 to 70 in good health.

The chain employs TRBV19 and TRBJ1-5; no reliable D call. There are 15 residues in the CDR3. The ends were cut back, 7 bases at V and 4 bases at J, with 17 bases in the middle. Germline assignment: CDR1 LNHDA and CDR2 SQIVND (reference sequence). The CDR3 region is CASTPARGTNQPQHF. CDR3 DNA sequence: TGTGCCAGTACTCCCGCCCGCGGAACTAATCAGCCCCAGCATTTT. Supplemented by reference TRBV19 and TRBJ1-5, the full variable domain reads DGGITQSPKYLFRKEGQNVTLSCEQNLNHDAMYWYRQDPGQGLRLIYYSQIVNDFQKGDIAEGYSVSREKKESFPLTVTSAQKNPTAFYLCASTPARGTNQPQHFGDGTRLSIL.

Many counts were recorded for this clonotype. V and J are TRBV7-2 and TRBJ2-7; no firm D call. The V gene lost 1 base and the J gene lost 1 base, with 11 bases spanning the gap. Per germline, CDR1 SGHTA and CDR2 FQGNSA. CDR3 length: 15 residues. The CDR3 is CASSLEKDGSYEQYF. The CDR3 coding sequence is TGTGCCAGCAGCTTAGAGAAGGACGGATCCTACGAGCAGTACTTC.

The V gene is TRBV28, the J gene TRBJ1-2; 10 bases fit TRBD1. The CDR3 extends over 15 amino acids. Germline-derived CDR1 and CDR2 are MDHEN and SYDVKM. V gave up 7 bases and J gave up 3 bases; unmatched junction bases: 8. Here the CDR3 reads CASTSAGTGDYGYTF. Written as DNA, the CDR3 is TGTGCCAGCACCTCGGCAGGGACAGGGGACTATGGCTACACCTTC.

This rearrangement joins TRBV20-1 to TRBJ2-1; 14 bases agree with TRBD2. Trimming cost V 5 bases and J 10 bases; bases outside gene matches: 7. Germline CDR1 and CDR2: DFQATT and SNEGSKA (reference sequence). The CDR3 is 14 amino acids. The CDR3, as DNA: TGCAGTGCTTGGACGGGACTAGCGGGAGAAGAGCAGTTCTTC. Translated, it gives CSAWTGLAGEEQFF.

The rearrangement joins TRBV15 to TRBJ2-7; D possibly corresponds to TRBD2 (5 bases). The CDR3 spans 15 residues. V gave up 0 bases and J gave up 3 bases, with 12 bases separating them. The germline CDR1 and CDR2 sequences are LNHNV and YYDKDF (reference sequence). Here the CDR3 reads CATSRDQEGGYEQYF. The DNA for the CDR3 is TGTGCCACCAGCAGAGATCAAGAGGGTGGCTACGAGCAGTACTTC.

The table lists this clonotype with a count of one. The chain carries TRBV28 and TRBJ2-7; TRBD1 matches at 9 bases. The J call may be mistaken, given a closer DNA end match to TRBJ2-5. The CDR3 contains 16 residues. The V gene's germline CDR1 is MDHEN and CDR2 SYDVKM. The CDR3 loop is CASSFLRTGVEETQYF. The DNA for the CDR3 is TGTGCCAGCAGTTTTCTCCGGACAGGGGTCGAAGAGACCCAGTACTTC.

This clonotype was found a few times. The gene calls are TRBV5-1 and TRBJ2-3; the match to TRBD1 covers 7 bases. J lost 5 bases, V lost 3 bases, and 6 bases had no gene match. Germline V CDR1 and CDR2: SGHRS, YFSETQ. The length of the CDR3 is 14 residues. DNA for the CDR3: TGCGCCAGCAGCTCAAGACAGGGTATAGATACGCAGTATTTT. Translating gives CASSSRQGIDTQYF.

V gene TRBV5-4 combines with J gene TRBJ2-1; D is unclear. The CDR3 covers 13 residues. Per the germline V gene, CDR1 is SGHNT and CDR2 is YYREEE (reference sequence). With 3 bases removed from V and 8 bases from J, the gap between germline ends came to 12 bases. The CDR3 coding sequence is TGTGCCAGCAGCTCCCCTGCTACGGATGAGCAGTTCTTC. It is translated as CASSSPATDEQFF.

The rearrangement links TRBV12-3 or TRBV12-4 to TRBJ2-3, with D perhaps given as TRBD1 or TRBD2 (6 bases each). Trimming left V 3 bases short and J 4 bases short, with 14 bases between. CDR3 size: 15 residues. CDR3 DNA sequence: TGTGCCAGCAGTTTTGAAGGGGGGCGAGCAGATACGCAGTATTTT. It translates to CASSFEGGRADTQYF.

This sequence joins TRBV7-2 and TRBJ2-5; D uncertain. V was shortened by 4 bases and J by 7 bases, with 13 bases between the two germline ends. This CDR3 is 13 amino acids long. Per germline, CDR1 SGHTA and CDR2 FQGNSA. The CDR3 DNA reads TGTGCCAGCAGCTCCGACGGACCGGGGACCCAGTACTTC. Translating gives CASSSDGPGTQYF.

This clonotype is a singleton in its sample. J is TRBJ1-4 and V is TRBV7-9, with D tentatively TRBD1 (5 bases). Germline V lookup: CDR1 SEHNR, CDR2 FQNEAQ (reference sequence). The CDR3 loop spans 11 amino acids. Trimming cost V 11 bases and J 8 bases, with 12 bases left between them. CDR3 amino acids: CASGGGEKLFF. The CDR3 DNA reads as TGTGCCTCCGGGGGAGGAGAAAAACTGTTTTTT.

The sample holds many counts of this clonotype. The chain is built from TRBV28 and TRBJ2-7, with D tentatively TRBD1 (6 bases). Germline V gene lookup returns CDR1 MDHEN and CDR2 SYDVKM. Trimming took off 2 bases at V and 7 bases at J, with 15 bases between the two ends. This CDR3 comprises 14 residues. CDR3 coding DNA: TGTGCCAGCAGTTTAAGGTGGGGGCTGGGGGAGCAGTACTTC. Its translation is CASSLRWGLGEQYF.

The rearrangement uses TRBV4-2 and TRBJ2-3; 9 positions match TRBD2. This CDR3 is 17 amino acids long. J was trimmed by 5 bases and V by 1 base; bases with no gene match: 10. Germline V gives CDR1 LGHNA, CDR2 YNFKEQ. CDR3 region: CASSQVSAGGPEDTQYF. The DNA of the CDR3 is TGTGCCAGCAGCCAAGTATCGGCGGGAGGGCCAGAAGATACGCAGTATTTT.

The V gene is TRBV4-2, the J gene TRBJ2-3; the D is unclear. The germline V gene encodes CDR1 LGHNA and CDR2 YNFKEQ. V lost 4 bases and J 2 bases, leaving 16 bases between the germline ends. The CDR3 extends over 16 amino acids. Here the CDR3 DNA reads TGTGCCAGCAGCCCTCCGGGCGCTAAAAACACAGATACGCAGTATTTT. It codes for CASSPPGAKNTDTQYF.

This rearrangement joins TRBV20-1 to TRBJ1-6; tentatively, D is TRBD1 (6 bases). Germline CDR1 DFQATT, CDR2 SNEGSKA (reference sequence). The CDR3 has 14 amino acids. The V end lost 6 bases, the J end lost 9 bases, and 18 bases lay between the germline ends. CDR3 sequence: CSAPIGGVRSPLHF. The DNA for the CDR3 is TGCAGTGCCCCCATAGGGGGGGTCCGTTCACCCCTCCACTTT.

The CDR3 loop is CSARDSGRNQPQHF. In DNA form, the CDR3 reads TGCAGTGCTAGAGATAGCGGACGCAATCAGCCCCAGCATTTT. V is TRBV20-1 and J is TRBJ1-5; D unclear. Germline CDR1 and CDR2: DFQATT and SNEGSKA (reference sequence). V lost 0 bases, J lost 2 bases, and 8 bases lay in between. CDR3 length: 14 residues.

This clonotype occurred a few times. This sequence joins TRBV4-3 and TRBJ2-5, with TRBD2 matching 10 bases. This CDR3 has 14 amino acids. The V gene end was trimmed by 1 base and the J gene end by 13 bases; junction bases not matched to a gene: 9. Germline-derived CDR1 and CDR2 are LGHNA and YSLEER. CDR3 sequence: CASSQGRSSGRAYF. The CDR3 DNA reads TGCGCCAGCAGCCAAGGCCGATCAAGCGGGAGGGCGTACTTC.

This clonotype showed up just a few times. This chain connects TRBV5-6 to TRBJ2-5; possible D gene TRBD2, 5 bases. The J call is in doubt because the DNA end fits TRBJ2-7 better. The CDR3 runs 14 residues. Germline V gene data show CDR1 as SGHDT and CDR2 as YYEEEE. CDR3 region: CASSLGLKRYEQYF. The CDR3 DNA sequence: TGTGCCAGCAGCCTTGGACTGAAGCGGTACGAGCAGTACTTC.

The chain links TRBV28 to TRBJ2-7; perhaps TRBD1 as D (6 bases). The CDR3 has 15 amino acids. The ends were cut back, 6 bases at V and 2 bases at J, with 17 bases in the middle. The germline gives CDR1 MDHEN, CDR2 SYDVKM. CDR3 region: CASRAVGATTYEQYF. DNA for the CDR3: TGTGCCAGCAGAGCGGTGGGGGCAACGACCTACGAGCAGTACTTC.

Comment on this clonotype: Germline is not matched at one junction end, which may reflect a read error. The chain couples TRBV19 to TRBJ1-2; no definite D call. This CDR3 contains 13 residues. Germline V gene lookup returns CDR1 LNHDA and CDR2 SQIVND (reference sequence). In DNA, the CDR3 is TGTGCCAGTAGCATAGACTCTAACTATGGCTACACCTTC. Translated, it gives CASSIDSNYGYTF.